The 19 T cell receptor beta chains below come from one sample, sequenced in a study of T cells after yellow fever vaccination. TCRdb re-called the 5' RACE reads through MiXCR, storing one row per CDR3 protein. The sample consists of about 310,000 distinct CDR3 sequences, roughly 4% of them appearing once. The sample here was PBMCs, taken on the day of the yellow fever booster vaccination. These receptor sequences come from a man aged 18 to 30 who received the YFV17D yellow fever vaccine.

In its sample, this clonotype was seen a few times. V usage is TRBV28 and J usage is TRBJ1-1, with 8 bases aligning to TRBD1. This CDR3 comprises 15 residues. Trimming at V came to 4 bases and at J to 3 bases, leaving 7 bases not matched to a gene. The germline V gene has CDR1 MDHEN and CDR2 SYDVKM. The CDR3 sequence: CASSSPGQVYTEAFF. The CDR3 region has the DNA TGTGCCAGCAGTTCCCCGGGACAGGTGTACACTGAAGCTTTCTTT. Full variable domain (rest looked up from reference TRBV28 and TRBJ1-1): DVKVTQSSRYLVKRTGEKVFLECVQDMDHENMFWYRQDPGLGLRLIYFSYDVKMKEKGDIPEGYSVSREKKERFSLILESASTNQTSMYLCASSSPGQVYTEAFFGQGTRLTVV.

This clonotype appeared a few times. The V gene is TRBV4-1, the J gene TRBJ2-2; D uncertain. This CDR3 contains 16 residues. V dropped 0 bases and J dropped 1 base, with 9 bases sitting between them. Germline V lookup: CDR1 MGHRA, CDR2 YSYEKL. The CDR3 nucleotides read TGCGCCAGCAGCCAAGAGGGGTCCGGGAACACCGGGGAGCTGTTTTTT. Amino acid sequence: CASSQEGSGNTGELFF.

This clonotype was seen at least ten times. The chain employs TRBV7-6 and TRBJ2-1; D may be TRBD2 (5 bases). Between the trimmed V and J ends, which lost 0 bases and 8 bases, there was a span of 20 bases. The germline V gene encodes CDR1 SGHVS and CDR2 FNYEAQ. The CDR3 loop spans 17 amino acids. The CDR3 region has the DNA TGTGCCAGCAGCTTAGCGCAAGGACTCCATCCGGTCGATGAGCAGTTCTTC. As protein: CASSLAQGLHPVDEQFF.

The chain has TRBV12-3 or TRBV12-4 and TRBJ2-2, with D perhaps matching TRBD1 or TRBD2 (6 bases each). V dropped 11 bases and J dropped 5 bases, with 18 bases sitting between them. The CDR3 contains 14 residues. The CDR3 DNA reads as TGTGCCGGAGGGACATCGGTGGGAACCGGGGAGCTGTTTTTT. Its protein is CAGGTSVGTGELFF.

This clonotype has a count of ten or more. The V call is TRBV29-1, the J call TRBJ1-2, with TRBD1 matching 7 bases. This CDR3 comprises 12 residues. The J segment lost 7 bases and the V segment lost 7 bases, leaving 9 bases of the junction unmatched. CDR1 and CDR2 from the germline V gene are SQVTM and ANQGSEA. For the CDR3, the DNA is TGCAGCGGTGACAGGGACGGGAGTGGCTACACCTTC. It encodes CSGDRDGSGYTF. The variable domain in full, completed from reference TRBV29-1 and TRBJ1-2, reads SAVISQKPSRDICQRGTSLTIQCQVDSQVTMMFWYRQQPGQSLTLIATANQGSEATYESGFVIDKFPISRPNLTFSTLTVSNMSPEDSSIYLCSGDRDGSGYTFGSGTRLTVV.

This clonotype was seen at least ten times. The chain joins TRBV12-3 or TRBV12-4 to TRBJ2-5, with D possibly TRBD2 on 5 matching bases. The CDR3 contains 13 residues. V was clipped by 8 bases and J by 2 bases, with 12 bases between them. The CDR3, as DNA: TGTGCCAGCGGCCGGGATTTTCAAGAGACCCAGTACTTC. Its translation is CASGRDFQETQYF.

This clonotype was observed many times. The chain couples TRBV7-2 to TRBJ1-4; D is perhaps TRBD1 (5 bases). CDR1 and CDR2 from the germline V gene are SGHTA and FQGNSA. This CDR3 is built from 12 residues. The V end was cut by 6 bases, the J end by 10 bases, with 12 bases between. In DNA, the CDR3 is TGTGCCAGCAGGGGTGGTGGGGCAAAACTGTTTTTT. Residues: CASRGGGAKLFF.

This clonotype showed up many times. This chain uses TRBV10-3 with TRBJ1-1; no clear D. The V gene's germline CDR1 is ENHRY and CDR2 SYGVKD. The CDR3 has 13 residues. The V gene lost 3 bases and the J gene lost 7 bases, with 12 bases spanning the gap. For the CDR3, the DNA is TGTGCCATCAGTGATGACCAGCCCGTTGAAGCTTTCTTT. This codes for CAISDDQPVEAFF.

The V and J genes are TRBV20-1 and TRBJ2-3, with 8 bases matching TRBD2. The CDR3 length is 14 residues. Losses at the gene ends were 5 bases for V and 3 bases for J; bases not matched to a gene: 7. Germline CDR1 and CDR2: DFQATT and SNEGSKA (reference sequence). In nucleotides, the CDR3 is TGCAGTGCTTGTATAGCGGGGCCTACAGATACGCAGTATTTT. It encodes CSACIAGPTDTQYF.

This clonotype was recorded many times. The rearrangement uses TRBV18 and TRBJ2-5; 9 nucleotides agree with TRBD2. J gave up 3 bases and V 2 bases, and 4 bases lay outside the gene matches. Germline V gives CDR1 KGHSH, CDR2 LQKENI. The CDR3 spans 15 residues. The CDR3 protein is CASSPRPSGEETQYF. CDR3 nucleotides: TGTGCCAGCTCACCAAGGCCTAGCGGGGAAGAGACCCAGTACTTC. The full variable domain, completed using reference TRBV18 and TRBJ2-5, is NAGVMQNPRHLVRRRGQEARLRCSPMKGHSHVYWYRQLPEEGLKFMVYLQKENIIDESGMPKERFSAEFPKEGPSILRIQQVVRGDSAAYFCASSPRPSGEETQYFGPGTRLLVL.

There are many counts of this clonotype. The chain uses TRBV7-3 and TRBJ2-1; 9 nucleotides align to TRBD1. This CDR3 has 16 amino acids. Germline V lookup: CDR1 SGHTA, CDR2 FQGTGA. V trimming: 2 bases; J trimming: 7 bases; junction bases outside the gene matches: 9. Here the CDR3 DNA reads TGTGCCAGCAGCTTAGGGACAGGGAGTGCGGGGAATGAGCAGTTCTTC. As protein: CASSLGTGSAGNEQFF.

There are a few counts of this clonotype. This chain links TRBV5-4 with TRBJ2-7; a weak D match, TRBD1 (5 bases). The CDR3 runs 15 residues. CDR1 and CDR2 (germline): SGHNT, YYREEE (reference sequence). Trimming left V 1 base short and J 0 bases short, with 11 bases between. The DNA for the CDR3 is TGTGCCAGCAGCTTGCTTGACAGACCCTCCTACGAGCAGTACGTC. Its translation is CASSLLDRPSYEQYV.

This chain uses TRBV7-2 with TRBJ2-5; TRBD1 agrees at 11 bases. Germline CDR1 and CDR2: SGHTA and FQGNSA. This CDR3 is 18 amino acids long. V lost 5 bases and J lost 9; bases outside the gene matches: 20. The DNA for the CDR3 is TGTGCCAGCAGCCAACGGGACAGGGGGACTCCAGCCGCGGGACCCCAGTACTTC. This gives the protein CASSQRDRGTPAAGPQYF.

This clonotype occurred many times. The chain uses TRBV6-5 and TRBJ2-4; 10 bases match TRBD2. Germline-derived CDR1 and CDR2 are MNHEY and SVGAGI. V lost 7 bases to trimming and J lost 0 bases; unmatched junction nucleotides: 9. The CDR3 loop spans 17 amino acids. In DNA form, the CDR3 reads TGTGCCAGCACCACTAGCGGGGTATCTATAGCCAAAAACATTCAGTACTTC. Encoded protein: CASTTSGVSIAKNIQYF.

The chain has TRBV5-1 and TRBJ2-3; TRBD2 matches at 8 bases. Looked up from germline, CDR1 is SGHRS and CDR2 is YFSETQ. V dropped 0 bases and J dropped 5; count of bases not matched to a gene: 11. The CDR3 sequence is 17 residues long. The CDR3 reads CASSLAVAGRVEDTQYF. The DNA of the CDR3 is TGCGCCAGCAGCTTGGCCGTAGCGGGGAGGGTTGAAGATACGCAGTATTTT.

The V and J genes are TRBV25-1 and TRBJ1-2, with D unresolved. CDR1 and CDR2 from the germline V gene are MGHDK and SYGVNS. The CDR3 extends over 11 amino acids. V was cut by 8 bases and J by 4 bases, with 8 bases left in between. CDR3 residues: CASGSRYGYTF. For the CDR3, the DNA is TGTGCCAGCGGGTCCCGCTATGGCTACACCTTC.

This clonotype was seen a handful of times. The J gene is TRBJ1-4, the V gene TRBV4-1; D is possibly TRBD1 (6 bases). Germline assignment: CDR1 MGHRA and CDR2 YSYEKL. The CDR3 loop spans 19 amino acids. V shed 4 bases and J shed 0 bases, with 21 bases lying between them. The CDR3 protein is CASSPLGRGPGTTNEKLFF. Here the CDR3 DNA reads TGCGCCAGCAGCCCCTTGGGGCGGGGGCCAGGGACAACTAATGAAAAACTGTTTTTT.

This clonotype came up many times. The rearrangement joins TRBV7-9 to TRBJ1-4, with D tentatively TRBD1 (6 bases). Germline CDR1 reads SEHNR; CDR2 reads FQNEAQ (reference sequence). CDR3 size: 14 residues. V dropped 5 bases and J dropped 4 bases, with 11 bases sitting between them. The CDR3 region has the DNA TGTGCCAGCAGCCCCGGACAGTTTAATGAAAAACTGTTTTTT. Translation: CASSPGQFNEKLFF. The entire variable domain, with the rest obtained from reference TRBV7-9 and TRBJ1-4, is as follows: DTGVSQNPRHKITKRGQNVTFRCDPISEHNRLYWYRQTLGQGPEFLTYFQNEAQLEKSRLLSDRFSAERPKGSFSTLEIQRTEQGDSAMYLCASSPGQFNEKLFFGSGTQLSVL.

Ten or more counts support this clonotype. The chain couples TRBV7-9 to TRBJ1-1; no reliable D call. CDR1 is SEHNR and CDR2 is FQNEAQ in the germline V gene (reference sequence). The V end was cut by 0 bases, the J end by 8 bases, with 10 bases between. This CDR3 has 13 amino acids. This chain's CDR3 is CASSLANRREAFF. The CDR3 region has the DNA TGTGCCAGCAGCTTAGCGAACCGGAGGGAAGCTTTCTTT. The entire variable domain, with the rest obtained from reference TRBV7-9 and TRBJ1-1, is as follows: DTGVSQNPRHKITKRGQNVTFRCDPISEHNRLYWYRQTLGQGPEFLTYFQNEAQLEKSRLLSDRFSAERPKGSFSTLEIQRTEQGDSAMYLCASSLANRREAFFGQGTRLTVV.